The table lists the clone carrying this T cell receptor (beta chain) with a few counts. V shed 1 base, J shed 8 bases, and the junction held 7 bases outside the gene matches. In germline, CDR1 is GTSNPN, CDR2 SVGIG (reference sequence). This CDR3 region has 14 residues. The data were obtained in a study of blood T cell repertoires in COVID-19. Looking at the study overall: PBMCs, B-cell-depleted T cells, or T cells provided the cDNA or gDNA that made up the material.

Repertoires were generated with immunoSEQ multiplex PCR, while TCRdb's copy carries only in-frame clones and drops some. The table shows over 200,000 clones, with around 90% occurring only once. This TCR derives from a man aged 25-40 years with acute or convalescent COVID-19. The V gene is TRBV30, the J gene TRBJ1-1, with 10 bases identical to TRBD1. Sequencing used peripheral blood. The CDR3 sequence is CAWSEGTGAGEAFF. The CDR3 DNA is TGTGCCTGGAGTGAAGGGACAGGGGCCGGGGAAGCTTTCTTT.